This TCR beta chain comes out of a study of CD8+ T cells in alopecia areata. Sequencing relied on a cDNA template that was reverse transcribed from extracted RNA. Assay: immunoSEQ multiplex PCR; the TCRdb copy retains only in-frame clones and omits some. Of about 140,000 clones detected, around 87% appear once; the ten largest clones hold over 10%. This sample's treatment: oral pan-JAK inhibitor, 5-10 mg twice daily. This clone was seen just once. Its cognate antigen is unknown. Regarding the study as a whole: Affected lesional scalp, above all in alopecia totalis/universalis, was more clonal than normal scalp.

V was clipped by 2 bases and J by 7 bases, with 16 bases between them. The CDR3 totals 15 residues. Germline V gene sequence: CDR1 SGHRS, CDR2 YFSETQ. The chain links TRBV5-1 to TRBJ2-1; a weak D match, TRBD1 (6 bases). The receptor's source is a human donor with alopecia areata. Here the sequenced sample was CD8+ T cells sorted from blood, taken at week 4, from a patient treated with tofacitinib. This CDR3 is CASSLIQGGNNEQFF. CDR3 DNA: TGCGCCAGCAGCTTAATACAGGGCGGTAATAATGAGCAGTTCTTC.